This T cell receptor beta chain was sequenced in a study of vaccination effects on CD4 cells after COVID-19. Whole-study results and caveats: The study got few convalescent patients and did not collect any early post-infection timepoints.

Clones were sequenced by immunoSEQ multiplex PCR, and TCRdb holds only the in-frame ones, with some missing. The sample holds about 26,000 clones, about 75% seen once. Sequencing followed a ViraFEST assay step that expanded antigen-specific CD4+ T cells with viral peptide pools. Following 10 days of culture, CD4+ T cells were isolated. Every participant took two doses of the BNT162b2 or mRNA-1273 vaccine. Vaccine recipients lacked prior SARS-CoV-2 infection and had negative nucleocapsid antibodies. For each well, 1.5 million to 2 million PBMC were cultured with roughly 9.2 IU/ml IL-2 and 8.5 to 10 ug/ml peptides. In the cultures, half the medium was exchanged for IL-2 medium on days 3 and 7. Concerning this clone itself: Its antigen remains unknown.

The CDR3 has 16 residues. Between the trimmed V and J ends, which lost 7 bases and 4 bases, there was a span of 21 bases. Germline V gene sequence: CDR1 SNHLY, CDR2 FYNNEI. This rearrangement joins TRBV2 to TRBJ2-3; the D gene is possibly TRBD1 (6 bases). The TCR sequence derives from a human donor who received a COVID-19 vaccine. Some clones in this sample may be carry-over from other donors' samples. This material consisted of CD4+ T cells from PBMCs cultured with SARS-CoV-2 spike peptides, taken after COVID-19 vaccination. Written as DNA, the CDR3 is TGTGCCAGCACCTCCGGGCAGGGGCGGGCTTCAGATACGCAGTATTTT. This translates into CASTSGQGRASDTQYF.